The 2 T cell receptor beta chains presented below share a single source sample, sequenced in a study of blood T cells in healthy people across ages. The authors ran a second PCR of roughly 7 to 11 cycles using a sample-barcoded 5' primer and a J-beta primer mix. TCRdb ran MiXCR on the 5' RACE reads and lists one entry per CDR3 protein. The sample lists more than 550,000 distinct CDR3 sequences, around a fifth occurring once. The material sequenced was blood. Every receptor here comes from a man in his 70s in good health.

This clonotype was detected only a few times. This CDR3 reads CASKDNNVMGAEAFF. CDR3 in DNA: TGTGCCAGCAAGGACAACAACGTGATGGGGGCTGAAGCTTTCTTT. This chain uses TRBV6-5 with TRBJ1-1; possibly TRBD1 for D (5 bases). Germline V lookup: CDR1 MNHEY, CDR2 SVGAGI. Deletions cut 7 bases from V and 6 bases from J, with 21 bases between. The CDR3 is 15 amino acids.

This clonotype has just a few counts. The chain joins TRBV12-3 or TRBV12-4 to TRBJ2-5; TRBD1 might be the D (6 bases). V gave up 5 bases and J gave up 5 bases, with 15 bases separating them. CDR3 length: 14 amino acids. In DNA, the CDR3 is TGTGCCAGCAGTACACAGGGATCGTACGAGACCCAGTACTTC. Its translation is CASSTQGSYETQYF.